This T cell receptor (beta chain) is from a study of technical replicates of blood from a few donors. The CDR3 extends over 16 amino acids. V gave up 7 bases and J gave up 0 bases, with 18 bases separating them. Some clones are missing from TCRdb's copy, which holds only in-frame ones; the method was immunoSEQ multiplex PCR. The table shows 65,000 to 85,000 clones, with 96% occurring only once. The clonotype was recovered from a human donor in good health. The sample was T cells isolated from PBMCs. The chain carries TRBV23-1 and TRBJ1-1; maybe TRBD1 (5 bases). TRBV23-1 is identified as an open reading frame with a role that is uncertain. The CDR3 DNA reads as TGCGCCAGCACCGGACCGGAGGGGACCATGAACACTGAAGCTTTCTTT. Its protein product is CASTGPEGTMNTEAFF.